This T cell receptor (beta chain) was recorded in a study of radiation and T cells in renal cell carcinoma. With regard to this clone: Its antigen is still unknown.

Study-wide results and caveats: From baseline, blood top tumor clonotypes peaked at 2 weeks post-radiation.

Time point reported: baseline pretreatment blood. Treatment indicated: 15 Gy SBRT to primary tumor, nephrectomy 4 weeks later. Radiation-treated patients gave blood at baseline, week 2 and week 4. The patient's renal cell carcinoma had clear cell pathology. Looked up from germline, CDR1 is SEHNR and CDR2 is FQNEAQ (reference sequence). The CDR3 length is 15 residues. Trimming left V 1 base short and J 5 bases short, with 14 bases between. Generated by immunoSEQ multiplex PCR, the TCRdb table keeps only in-frame clones and is missing some. The sample lists over 120,000 clones, about 88% occurring once. This clonotype originated in a woman aged 45-60 years with renal cell carcinoma. The chain links TRBV7-9 to TRBJ1-1, with a weak D call TRBD1 (5 bases). The sample was blood, taken from a patient whose treatment included radiotherapy and nephrectomy. CDR3 nucleotide sequence: TGTGCCAGCAGCTTAGATGGGAGGGGAAGGACTGAAGCTTTCTTT. This encodes CASSLDGRGRTEAFF.